What follows describes a single T cell receptor (beta chain). These data belong to a study of T cell changes during pregnancy in multiple sclerosis. The junction had 11 bases not matched to a gene; V was cut back by 5 bases and J by 5 bases. From germline, CDR1 is SEHNR and CDR2 FQNEAQ (reference sequence). The CDR3 spans 15 residues. The protocol was immunoSEQ multiplex PCR, while the TCRdb copy is restricted to in-frame clones and leaves out a portion. This sample has fewer than 70,000 clones, with roughly 90% found just once. J is TRBJ2-7 and V is TRBV7-9; TRBD1 agrees at 8 bases. This specimen was peripheral blood, taken in the second trimester of pregnancy. The receptor's source is a female donor with multiple sclerosis, enrolled in a pregnancy study. The CDR3, as DNA: TGTGCCAGCAGCCGGGACCGGGACAGGTCGGACGAGCAGTACTTC. It is translated as CASSRDRDRSDEQYF.